This T cell receptor beta chain is from a study of regulatory T cells in long-lasting Graves disease. Whole-study results and caveats: It was possible that the small sample size reduced accuracy.

Time point described: newly diagnosed GD, antithyroid drugs for less than 3 months. Generation of the TCR library employed RNA extracted from PBMCs. In this cohort, patients came from an endocrinology department located in Xi'an, China. CDR1 SNHLY and CDR2 FYNNEI come from the germline V gene. The CDR3 runs 14 residues. J was trimmed by 4 bases and V by 1 base; bases with no gene match: 4. A note on this clonotype: The target antigen is unknown.

Construction of the TCR beta libraries employed iRepertoire HTBI primers in conjunction with Arm-PCR of CDR3 regions. A single record per CDR3 protein comes from TCRdb applying MiXCR to the multiplex PCR reads. Here the sample spans roughly 220,000 distinct CDR3 sequences, around 16% being singletons. The source is a female donor with Graves disease. The chain employs TRBV2 and TRBJ2-7, with TRBD2 matching over 7 bases. The specimen was peripheral blood mononuclear cells (PBMCs), collected at new diagnosis, from a patient treated with antithyroid drugs. CDR3 sequence (DNA): TGTGCCAGCAGTGAAGGCGGGAGAGGGTACGAGCAGTACTTC. Encoded protein: CASSEGGRGYEQYF.